This TCR beta chain originates from a study of cytomegalovirus exposure and HLA in healthy donors. V dropped 0 bases and J dropped 9 bases, with 16 bases sitting between them. The length of the CDR3 is 15 residues. The germline V gene has CDR1 SGDLS and CDR2 YYNGEE. The PCR employed 60 Vbeta primers together with 13 Jbeta primers. Clones were read by immunoSEQ multiplex PCR, and TCRdb kept only the in-frame ones, dropping some. This sample has almost 200,000 clones; around 79% occur once, and the top ten carry nearly 0.4%. The sequenced material came from PBMCs. This chain uses TRBV9 with TRBJ2-1; maybe TRBD1 (5 bases). This TCR was recovered from a male donor in good health and CMV-seropositive. CDR3 nucleotide sequence: TGTGCCAGCAGCGTAGAGTCGTCCAGGGTAGCTGAGCAGTTCTTC. This sequence encodes CASSVESSRVAEQFF.